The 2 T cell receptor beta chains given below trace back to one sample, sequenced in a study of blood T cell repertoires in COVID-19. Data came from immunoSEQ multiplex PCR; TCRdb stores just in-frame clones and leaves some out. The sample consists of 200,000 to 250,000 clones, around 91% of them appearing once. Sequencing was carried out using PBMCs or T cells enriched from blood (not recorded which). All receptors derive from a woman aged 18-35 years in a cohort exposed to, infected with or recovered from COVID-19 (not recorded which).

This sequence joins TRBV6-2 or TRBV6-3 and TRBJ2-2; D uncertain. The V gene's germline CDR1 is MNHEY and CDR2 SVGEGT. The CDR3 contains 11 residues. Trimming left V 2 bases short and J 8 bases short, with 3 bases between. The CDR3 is CASSYPGELFF. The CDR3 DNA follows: TGTGCCAGCAGTTACCCAGGGGAGCTGTTTTTT.

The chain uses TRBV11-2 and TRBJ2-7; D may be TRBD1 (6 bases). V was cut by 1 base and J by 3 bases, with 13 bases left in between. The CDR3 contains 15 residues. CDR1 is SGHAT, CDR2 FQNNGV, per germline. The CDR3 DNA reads TGTGCCAGCAGCTTAGGTCCAGGGGCTTTCTACGAGCAGTACTTC. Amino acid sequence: CASSLGPGAFYEQYF.